This paragraph reports one T cell receptor beta chain. Its cognate antigen is unknown. Germline loops: CDR1 KGHDR, CDR2 SFDVKD. The V end lost 3 bases, the J end lost 4 bases, and 14 bases lay between the germline ends. CDR3 length: 15 residues. Libraries for TCRalpha and TCRbeta carried sample barcodes and unique molecular identifiers via 5'RACE. MiXCR was run by TCRdb on the 5' RACE reads, yielding one entry per CDR3 protein. The table lists 250,000 to 300,000 distinct CDR3 sequences, about 16% of them singletons, with over 20% in the top ten. This entry is derived from a study of T-cell memory formation after mild COVID-19. Study-wide context: Largely, the TCR clusters proved donor specific.

Notes on the study in general: There were some responding clones in pre-infection memory, which suggested that cross-reactive memory had joined. For second-wave clones that peaked at day 37, SARS-CoV-2 specificity went unverified.

This TCR was sampled from a man aged 18 to 30 who had mild COVID-19 (a few samples of this study predate the infection). Cell type and time point are not known. This rearrangement joins TRBV24-1 to TRBJ1-1, with D perhaps matching TRBD1 (6 bases). The sequencing sample was made of PBMCs or a T cell subset sorted from them (not recorded which). The CDR3 nucleotides read TGTGCCACCAGTGATAGTCTGGGGGCGGCCACTGAAGCTTTCTTT. Its protein is CATSDSLGAATEAFF.